This TCR beta chain was retrieved from a study of blood T cell repertoires in COVID-19. Across the study: Samples taken during acute and convalescent COVID-19 were collected in the United States, Italy and Spain. PBMCs, B-cell-depleted T cells, or T cells were the source of the cDNA or gDNA that made up the material.

After removal of 3 bases from V and 4 bases from J, the junction contained 14 bases not matched to a gene. CDR3 length: 17 residues. Germline loops: CDR1 SGHKS, CDR2 YYEKEE (reference sequence). How the authors handled the data: Nucleated cell number was recorded as an estimate derived from reference gene primer amplification. Sequencing used immunoSEQ multiplex PCR; TCRdb keeps in-frame clones, though not all of them. From that table come the V and J calls and clone size; the DNA was used to work out D and trimming. The repertoire includes 250,000 to 350,000 clones, about 91% of them detected once, and over 6% sits in the top ten.

The sample taken for sequencing was peripheral blood. This clonotype was obtained from a woman in her 30s who had recovered from COVID-19. The chain joins TRBV5-5 to TRBJ1-1; 8 bases map to TRBD1. CDR3: CASSSLDRGVLSTEAFF. For the CDR3, the DNA is TGTGCCAGCAGCTCATTAGACAGGGGAGTTTTATCCACTGAAGCTTTCTTT.